This note documents a single T cell receptor (beta chain) sequence. Its matching antigen is unknown. The data are from a study of cytomegalovirus exposure and HLA in healthy donors. Study-level background: An analysis done earlier identified 117 million unique TCR beta sequences from approximately 200 million T cells. HLA-typed donors were the source of roughly 85 million unique TCRs held in an early data release.

In the PCR, 60 Vbeta and 13 Jbeta primers were used. Here immunoSEQ multiplex PCR was the method, and the copy in TCRdb shows in-frame clones only, minus some. The sample consists of around 150,000 clones, 84% of them appearing once. Study-wide results and limits: In a later analysis, most CMV-associated TCR beta chains appeared HLA-restricted.

J gave up 2 bases and V 5 bases, and 8 bases lay outside the gene matches. In germline, CDR1 is SGHAT, CDR2 FQNNGV. CDR3 length equals 15 residues. The V gene is TRBV11-2, the J gene TRBJ2-7, with 8 bases lining up with TRBD2. This clonotype originated in a man younger than 35 in good health and CMV-seronegative. The specimen was PBMCs. CDR3 nucleotides: TGTGCCAGCAGCACCACGGGGGGGAGAACCTACGAGCAGTACTTC. Translating it yields CASSTTGGRTYEQYF.